This entry is about one T cell receptor (beta chain). Its antigen is unknown. At one of its ends the junction is not consistent with the germline gene, which may arise from a read error. This entry comes from a study of Graves' ophthalmopathy and Graves' hyperthyroidism. Whole-study results and caveats: Ophthalmopathy and stable hyperthyroidism were discriminated by a 13-signature model, with about 91% sensitivity and 65% to 83% specificity. Also, most clonotypes expanded in the thyroid above 0.001 frequency appeared in blood.

This CDR3 region has 17 residues. Germline lookup yields CDR1 SGHVS and CDR2 FQNEAQ. CDR3 regions of TCR beta were amplified from RNA transcripts. HTBI-primed first-round RT-PCR preceded second-round multiplex PCR. TCRdb redid the calling of the multiplex PCR reads with MiXCR, one entry per CDR3 protein. The sample lists about 640,000 distinct CDR3 sequences, about two fifths occurring once. Patients were diagnosed from clinical symptoms, serum thyroxine, TRAb, thyroid ultrasound and orbital computed tomography. The PBMCs were taken from roughly 10 ml of fresh peripheral blood. Sequencing was performed on peripheral blood. V and J are TRBV7-8 and TRBJ1-1; D not resolved. The receptor was isolated from an adult man with Graves' ophthalmopathy. The CDR3 sequence is CASSLALGPPGDTEGFF. The CDR3 bases are TGTGCCAGCAGCTTAGCCCTGGGCCCACCCGGAGACACTGAAGGTTTCTTT.